What follows describes a single TCR beta chain. The antigen is not known. This cohort consisted of healthy bone marrow donors. The CDR3 is 16 amino acids. Germline CDR1 and CDR2: SGHRS and YFSETQ. The V segment lost 0 bases and the J segment 4 bases; nucleotides outside the gene matches: 4. These data come from a study of cytomegalovirus exposure and HLA in healthy donors. The study, taken as a whole, reports: Clonal expansion was found to be greater in HLA-associated TCR beta chains than in equally common others in a later analysis. Through in vitro validation, three CMV-associated chains were shown to be specific for CMV antigens.

Primers included in the PCR were 60 Vbeta and 13 Jbeta primers. Using immunoSEQ multiplex PCR, the repertoire was profiled, and TCRdb retains in-frame clones only, with some absent. The table has about 89,000 clones, 85% seen once. This clonotype was obtained from a man aged 40-49 years in good health and CMV-seropositive. Material: PBMCs. The rearrangement uses TRBV5-1 and TRBJ1-6, with 7 bases aligning to TRBD1. Written as DNA, the CDR3 is TGCGCCAGCAGCTTGGCCGCAGGGGGGTATAATTCACCCCTCCACTTT. This encodes CASSLAAGGYNSPLHF. Filled out from reference TRBV5-1 and TRBJ1-6, the complete variable domain reads KAGVTQTPRYLIKTRGQQVTLSCSPISGHRSVSWYQQTPGQGLQFLFEYFSETQRNKGNFPGRFSGRQFSNSRSEMNVSTLELGDSALYLCASSLAAGGYNSPLHFGNGTRLTVT.